The sequence of this T cell receptor beta chain was determined in a study of PD-L1 blockade in urothelial cancer. Whole-study context: Male patients with bladder-origin urothelial cancer numbered about 90% of the roughly 29. Individuals in the cohort had been given 0 to 3 earlier chemotherapy regimens. Study-level points and caveats: Enhanced expansion of tumor-associated blood clones at 3 weeks characterized durable-benefit patients.

The CDR3 covers 14 residues. The germline CDR1 and CDR2 sequences are SGDLS and YYNGEE. The V end lost 4 bases, the J end lost 4 bases, and 14 bases lay between the germline ends. To note about this clone: Its specificity is not known.

TCRdb's table, derived via immunoSEQ multiplex PCR, lists solely in-frame clones and lacks some. The table has tens of thousands of clones, around four fifths seen once. Noted time point: pretreatment peripheral blood. The genes are TRBV9 and TRBJ1-1; D not resolved. The sample in question was PBMCs, obtained around atezolizumab (anti-PD-L1) treatment. The TCR originated in a man older than 75 with urothelial cancer. CDR3 protein: CASSPGPEGTEAFF. In DNA form, the CDR3 reads TGTGCCAGCAGCCCCGGACCTGAGGGCACTGAAGCTTTCTTT. Supplemented by reference TRBV9 and TRBJ1-1, the full variable domain reads DSGVTQTPKHLITATGQRVTLRCSPRSGDLSVYWYQQSLDQGLQFLIQYYNGEERAKGNILERFSAQQFPDLHSELNLSSLELGDSALYFCASSPGPEGTEAFFGQGTRLTVV.